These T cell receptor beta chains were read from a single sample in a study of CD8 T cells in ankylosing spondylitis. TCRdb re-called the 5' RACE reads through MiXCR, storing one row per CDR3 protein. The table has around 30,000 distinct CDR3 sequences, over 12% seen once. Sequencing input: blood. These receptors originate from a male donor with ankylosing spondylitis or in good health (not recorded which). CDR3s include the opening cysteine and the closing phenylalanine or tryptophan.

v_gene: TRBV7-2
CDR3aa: CASSLDVRHGNTIYF

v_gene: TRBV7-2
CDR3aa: CASSLFGGGQPQHF

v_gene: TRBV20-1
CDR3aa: CSAMGQGDSPLHF

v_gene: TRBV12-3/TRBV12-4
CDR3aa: CASSLGVGQGTEAFF

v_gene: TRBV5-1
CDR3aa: CASSLGENIQYF

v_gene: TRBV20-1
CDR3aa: CSARVGSPATGELFF

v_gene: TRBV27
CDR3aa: CASSLSAAFLEKLFF

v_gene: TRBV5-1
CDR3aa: CASSPQAGLNTEAFF

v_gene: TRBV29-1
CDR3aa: CSAGQGRSQKLFF

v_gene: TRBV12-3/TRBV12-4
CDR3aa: CASSFAWPGGELFF

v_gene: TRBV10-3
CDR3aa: CAISGGQPYNEQFF